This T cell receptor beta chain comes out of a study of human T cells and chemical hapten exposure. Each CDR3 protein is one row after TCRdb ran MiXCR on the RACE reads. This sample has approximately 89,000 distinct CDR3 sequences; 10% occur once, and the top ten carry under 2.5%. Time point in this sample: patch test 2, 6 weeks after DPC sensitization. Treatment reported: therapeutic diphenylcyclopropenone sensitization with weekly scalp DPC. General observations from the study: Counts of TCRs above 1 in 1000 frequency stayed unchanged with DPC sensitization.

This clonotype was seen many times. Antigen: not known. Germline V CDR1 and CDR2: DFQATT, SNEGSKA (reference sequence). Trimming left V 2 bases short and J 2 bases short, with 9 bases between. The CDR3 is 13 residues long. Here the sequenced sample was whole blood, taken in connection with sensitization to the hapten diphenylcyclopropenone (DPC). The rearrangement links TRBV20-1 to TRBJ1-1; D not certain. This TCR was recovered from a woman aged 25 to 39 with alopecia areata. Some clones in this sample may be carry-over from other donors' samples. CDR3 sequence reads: CSARRRTNTEAFF. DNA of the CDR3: TGCAGTGCTAGAAGGCGGACCAACACTGAAGCTTTCTTT.